This T cell receptor (beta chain) was captured in a study of CD8+CD57+ T cells in acquired aplastic anemia. By flow cytometry, patients selected for sequencing had shown an expansion of CD8+CD57+ cells. Severe acquired aplastic anemia affected all patients. Blood sampling was performed on the patients, and none of them had received therapy by then. This clonotype has a single count. This CDR3 is 15 amino acids long. J gave up 1 base and V 5 bases, and 6 bases lay outside the gene matches. CDR1 and CDR2 (germline): DFQATT, SNEGSKA (reference sequence). Using genomic DNA as the template, TCR beta VDJ and CDR3 profiling was carried out. TCRdb analysed the reads with MiXCR anew, one entry per CDR3 protein. The sample lists roughly 180,000 distinct CDR3 sequences; around 50% were seen once.

The rearrangement joins TRBV20-1 to TRBJ1-1; 11 bases match TRBD1. This receptor was identified in a human donor with aplastic anemia. The source material was sorted CD4+, CD8+, or CD8+CD57+ T cells (not recorded which) from PBMCs. The CDR3: CSAPGQGAPNTEAFF. CDR3 coding DNA: TGCAGTGCTCCTGGACAGGGGGCGCCGAACACTGAAGCTTTCTTT.